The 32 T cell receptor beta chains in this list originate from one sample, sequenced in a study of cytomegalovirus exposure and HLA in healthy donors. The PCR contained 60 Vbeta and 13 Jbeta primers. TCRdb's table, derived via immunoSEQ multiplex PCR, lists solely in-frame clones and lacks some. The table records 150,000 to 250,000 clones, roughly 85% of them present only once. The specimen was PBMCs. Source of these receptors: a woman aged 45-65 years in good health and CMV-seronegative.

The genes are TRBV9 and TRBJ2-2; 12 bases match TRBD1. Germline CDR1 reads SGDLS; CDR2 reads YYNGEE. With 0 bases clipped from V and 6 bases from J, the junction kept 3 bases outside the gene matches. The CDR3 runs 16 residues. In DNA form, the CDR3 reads TGTGCCAGCAGCGTAGGGGGGACAGGGGGCTCCGGGGAGCTGTTTTTT. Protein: CASSVGGTGGSGELFF.

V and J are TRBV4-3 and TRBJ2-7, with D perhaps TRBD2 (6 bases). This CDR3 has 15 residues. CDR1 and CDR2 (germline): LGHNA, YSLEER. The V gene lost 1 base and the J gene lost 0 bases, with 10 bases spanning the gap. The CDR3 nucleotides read TGCGCCAGCAGCCAAGGCGGCGGGATCTCCTACGAGCAGTACTTC. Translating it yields CASSQGGGISYEQYF.

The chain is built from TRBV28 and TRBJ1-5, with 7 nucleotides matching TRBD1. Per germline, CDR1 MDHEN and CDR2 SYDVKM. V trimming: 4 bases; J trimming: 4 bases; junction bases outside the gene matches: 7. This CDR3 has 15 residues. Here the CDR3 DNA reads TGTGCCAGCAGTTCCAGGGGGGTTCCGAATCAGCCCCAGCATTTT. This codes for CASSSRGVPNQPQHF. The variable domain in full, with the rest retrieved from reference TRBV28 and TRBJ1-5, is DVKVTQSSRYLVKRTGEKVFLECVQDMDHENMFWYRQDPGLGLRLIYFSYDVKMKEKGDIPEGYSVSREKKERFSLILESASTNQTSMYLCASSSRGVPNQPQHFGDGTRLSIL.

The CDR3 is CASSLRTGSYTF. The CDR3 bases are TGTGCCAGCAGTTTAAGGACCGGGAGCTACACCTTC. V and J are TRBV28 and TRBJ1-2; no clear D. From germline, CDR1 is MDHEN and CDR2 SYDVKM. This CDR3 contains 12 residues. V lost 2 bases and J 9 bases, leaving 10 bases between the germline ends.

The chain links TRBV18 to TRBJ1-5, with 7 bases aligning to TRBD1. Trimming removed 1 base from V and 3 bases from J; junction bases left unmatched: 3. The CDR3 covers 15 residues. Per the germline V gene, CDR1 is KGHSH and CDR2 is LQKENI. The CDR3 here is CASSPQGQLNQPQHF. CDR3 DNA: TGTGCCAGCTCACCACAGGGACAGCTCAATCAGCCCCAGCATTTT.

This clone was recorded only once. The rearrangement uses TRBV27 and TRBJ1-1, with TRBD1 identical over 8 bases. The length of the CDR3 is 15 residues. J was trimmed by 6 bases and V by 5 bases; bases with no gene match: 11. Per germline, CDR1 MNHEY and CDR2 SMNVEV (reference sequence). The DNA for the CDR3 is TGTGCCAGCAGTCCTCTCCGGGACAGGCGAGCTGAAGCTTTCTTT. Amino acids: CASSPLRDRRAEAFF.

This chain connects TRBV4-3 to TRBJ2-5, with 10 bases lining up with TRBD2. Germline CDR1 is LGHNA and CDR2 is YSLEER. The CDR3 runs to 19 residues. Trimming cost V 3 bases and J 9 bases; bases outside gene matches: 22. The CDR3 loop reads CASSHPAEREGQLKSAQYF. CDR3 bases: TGCGCCAGCAGCCATCCCGCGGAGCGGGAGGGCCAACTAAAATCGGCCCAGTACTTC.

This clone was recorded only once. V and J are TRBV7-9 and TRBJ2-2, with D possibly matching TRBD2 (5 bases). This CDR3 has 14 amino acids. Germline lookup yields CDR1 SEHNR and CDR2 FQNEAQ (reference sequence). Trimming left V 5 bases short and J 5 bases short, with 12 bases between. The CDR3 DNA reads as TGTGCCAGCAGCCCCGCCCCGGGGACCGGGGAGCTGTTTTTT. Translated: CASSPAPGTGELFF.

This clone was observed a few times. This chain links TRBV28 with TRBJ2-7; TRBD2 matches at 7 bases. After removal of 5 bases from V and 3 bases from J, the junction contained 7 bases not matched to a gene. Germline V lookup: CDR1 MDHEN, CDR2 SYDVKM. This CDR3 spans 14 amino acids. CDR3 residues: CASSRAAGSYEQYF. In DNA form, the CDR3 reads TGTGCCAGCAGTCGGGCAGCGGGGAGCTACGAGCAGTACTTC.

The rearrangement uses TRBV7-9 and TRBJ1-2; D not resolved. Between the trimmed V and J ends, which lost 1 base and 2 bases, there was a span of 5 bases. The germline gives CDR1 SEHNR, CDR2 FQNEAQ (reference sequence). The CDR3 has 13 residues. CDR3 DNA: TGTGCCAGCAGCTTAGAACGGAACTATGGCTACACCTTC. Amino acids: CASSLERNYGYTF.

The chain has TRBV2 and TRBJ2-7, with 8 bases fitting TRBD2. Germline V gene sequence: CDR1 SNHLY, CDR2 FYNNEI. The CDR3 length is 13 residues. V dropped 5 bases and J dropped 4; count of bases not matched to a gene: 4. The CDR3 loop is CASSSGSEYEQYF. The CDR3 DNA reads TGTGCCAGCAGTAGCGGGAGCGAATACGAGCAGTACTTC.

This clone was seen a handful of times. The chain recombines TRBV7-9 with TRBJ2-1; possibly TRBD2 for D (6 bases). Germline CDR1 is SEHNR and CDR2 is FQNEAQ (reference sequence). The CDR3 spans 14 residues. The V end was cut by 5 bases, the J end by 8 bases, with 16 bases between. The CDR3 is CASSPLGGVDEQFF. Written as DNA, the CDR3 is TGTGCCAGCAGCCCCCTCGGCGGGGTCGATGAGCAGTTCTTC.

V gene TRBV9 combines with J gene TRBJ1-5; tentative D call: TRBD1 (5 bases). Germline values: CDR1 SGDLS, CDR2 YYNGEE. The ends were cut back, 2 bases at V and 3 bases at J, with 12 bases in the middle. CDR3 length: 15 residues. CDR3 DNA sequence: TGTGCCAGCAGCGTCGCGGGACTTTTCAATCAGCCCCAGCATTTT. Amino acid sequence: CASSVAGLFNQPQHF.

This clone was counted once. The CDR3 nucleotides are TGTGCCAGTCGCAGGACAGGGGGCGAGAGCTATGGCTACACCTTC. It is translated as CASRRTGGESYGYTF. This chain connects TRBV19 to TRBJ1-2, with TRBD1 identical over 11 bases. CDR1 LNHDA and CDR2 SQIVND come from the germline V gene (reference sequence). The junction had 9 bases not matched to a gene; V was cut back by 8 bases and J by 4 bases. The CDR3 is made up of 15 amino acids.

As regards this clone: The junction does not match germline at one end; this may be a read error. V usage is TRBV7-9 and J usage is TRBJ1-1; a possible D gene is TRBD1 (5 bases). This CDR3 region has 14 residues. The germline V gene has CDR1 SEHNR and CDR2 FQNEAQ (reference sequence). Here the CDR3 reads CSSSFLGASTEAFF. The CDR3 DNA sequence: TGTTCCAGCAGCTTCCTAGGGGCGAGTACTGAAGCTTTCTTT.

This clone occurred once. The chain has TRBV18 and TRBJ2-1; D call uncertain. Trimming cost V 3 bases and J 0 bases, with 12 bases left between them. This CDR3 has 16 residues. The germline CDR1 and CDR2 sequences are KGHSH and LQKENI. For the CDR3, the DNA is TGTGCCAGCTCACCGACCGGGTGGAGCTCCTACAATGAGCAGTTCTTC. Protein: CASSPTGWSSYNEQFF.

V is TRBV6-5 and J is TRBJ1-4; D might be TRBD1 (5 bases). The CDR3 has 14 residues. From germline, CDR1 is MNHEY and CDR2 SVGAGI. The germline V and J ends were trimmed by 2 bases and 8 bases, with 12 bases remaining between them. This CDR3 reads CASSYQGGSEKLFF. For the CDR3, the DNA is TGTGCCAGCAGTTACCAGGGAGGTTCAGAAAAACTGTTTTTT.

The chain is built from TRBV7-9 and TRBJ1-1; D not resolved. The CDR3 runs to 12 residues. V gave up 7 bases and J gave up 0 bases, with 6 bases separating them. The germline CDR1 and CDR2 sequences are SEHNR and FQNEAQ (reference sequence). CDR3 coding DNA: TGTGCCAGCACCTTCTTGAACACTGAAGCTTTCTTT. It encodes CASTFLNTEAFF. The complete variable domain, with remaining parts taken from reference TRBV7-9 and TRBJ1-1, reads DTGVSQNPRHKITKRGQNVTFRCDPISEHNRLYWYRQTLGQGPEFLTYFQNEAQLEKSRLLSDRFSAERPKGSFSTLEIQRTEQGDSAMYLCASTFLNTEAFFGQGTRLTVV.

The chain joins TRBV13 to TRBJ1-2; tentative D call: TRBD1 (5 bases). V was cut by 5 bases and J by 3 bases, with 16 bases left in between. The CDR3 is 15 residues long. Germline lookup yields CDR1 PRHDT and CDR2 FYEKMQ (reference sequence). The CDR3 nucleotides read TGTGCCAGCAGCACCCGACAGCGCCATGACTATGGCTACACCTTC. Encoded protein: CASSTRQRHDYGYTF.

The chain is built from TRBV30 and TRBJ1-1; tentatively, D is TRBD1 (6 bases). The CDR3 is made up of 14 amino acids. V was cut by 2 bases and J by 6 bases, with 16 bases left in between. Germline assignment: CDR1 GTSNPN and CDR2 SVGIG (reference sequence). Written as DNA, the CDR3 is TGTGCCTGGAGTCTCCTAGGGGGTTCCCCTGAAGCTTTCTTT. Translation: CAWSLLGGSPEAFF. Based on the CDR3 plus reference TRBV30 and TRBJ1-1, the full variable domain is SQTIHQWPATLVQPVGSPLSLECTVEGTSNPNLYWYRQAAGRGLQLLFYSVGIGQISSEVPQNLSASRPQDRQFILSSKKLLLSDSGFYLCAWSLLGGSPEAFFGQGTRLTVV.

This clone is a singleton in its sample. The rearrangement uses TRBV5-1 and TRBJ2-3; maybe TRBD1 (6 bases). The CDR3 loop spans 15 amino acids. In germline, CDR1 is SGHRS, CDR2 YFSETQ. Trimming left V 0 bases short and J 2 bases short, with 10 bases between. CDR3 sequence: CASSLVGGFTDTQYF. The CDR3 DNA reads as TGCGCCAGCAGCTTGGTTGGGGGCTTCACAGATACGCAGTATTTT.

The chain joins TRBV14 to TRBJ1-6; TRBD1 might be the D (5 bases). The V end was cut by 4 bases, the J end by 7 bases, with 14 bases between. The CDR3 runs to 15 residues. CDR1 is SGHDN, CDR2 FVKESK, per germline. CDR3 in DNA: TGTGCCAGCAGCCCAAAACAGGTCCAAAATTCACCCCTCCACTTT. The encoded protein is CASSPKQVQNSPLHF. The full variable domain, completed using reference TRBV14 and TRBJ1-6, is EAGVTQFPSHSVIEKGQTVTLRCDPISGHDNLYWYRRVMGKEIKFLLHFVKESKQDESGMPNNRFLAERTGGTYSTLKVQPAELEDSGVYFCASSPKQVQNSPLHFGNGTRLTVT.

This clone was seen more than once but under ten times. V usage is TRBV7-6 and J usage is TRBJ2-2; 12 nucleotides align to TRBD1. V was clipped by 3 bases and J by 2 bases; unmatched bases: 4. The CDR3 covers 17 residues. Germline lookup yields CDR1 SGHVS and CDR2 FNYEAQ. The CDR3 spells CASSFPGQGANTGELFF. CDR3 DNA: TGTGCCAGCAGCTTTCCGGGACAGGGGGCAAACACCGGGGAGCTGTTTTTT.

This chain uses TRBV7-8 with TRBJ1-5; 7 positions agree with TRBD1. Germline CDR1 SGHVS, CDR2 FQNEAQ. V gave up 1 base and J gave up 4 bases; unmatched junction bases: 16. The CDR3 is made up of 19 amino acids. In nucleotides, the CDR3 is TGTGCCAGCAGCTTAGGCCAGCTTAGGCGGGACAGACATAATCAGCCCCAGCATTTT. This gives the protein CASSLGQLRRDRHNQPQHF.

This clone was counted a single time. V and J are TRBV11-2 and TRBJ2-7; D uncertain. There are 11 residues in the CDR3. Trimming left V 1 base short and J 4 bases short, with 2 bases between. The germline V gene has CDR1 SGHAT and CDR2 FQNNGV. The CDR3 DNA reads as TGTGCCAGCAGCTTAGCTTACGAGCAGTACTTC. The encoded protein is CASSLAYEQYF.

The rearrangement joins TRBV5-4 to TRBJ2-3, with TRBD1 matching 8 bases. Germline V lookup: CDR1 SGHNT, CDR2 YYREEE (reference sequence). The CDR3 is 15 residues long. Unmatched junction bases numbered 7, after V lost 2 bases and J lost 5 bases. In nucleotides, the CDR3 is TGTGCCAGCAGCTTACCGGACAGGGCCAAAGATACGCAGTATTTT. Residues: CASSLPDRAKDTQYF.

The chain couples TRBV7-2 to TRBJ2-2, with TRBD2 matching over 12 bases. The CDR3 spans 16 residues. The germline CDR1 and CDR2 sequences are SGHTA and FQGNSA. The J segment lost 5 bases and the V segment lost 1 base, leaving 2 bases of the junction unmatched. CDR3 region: CASSLGLAGGTGELFF. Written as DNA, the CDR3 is TGTGCCAGCAGCTTAGGGCTAGCGGGAGGGACCGGGGAGCTGTTTTTT.

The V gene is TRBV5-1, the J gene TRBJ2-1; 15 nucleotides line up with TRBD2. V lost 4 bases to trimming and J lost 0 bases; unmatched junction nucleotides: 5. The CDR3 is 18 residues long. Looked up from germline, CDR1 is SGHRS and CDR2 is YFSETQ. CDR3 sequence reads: CASSPPGLAGGSYNEQFF. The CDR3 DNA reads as TGCGCCAGCAGCCCCCCGGGACTAGCGGGGGGCTCCTACAATGAGCAGTTCTTC.

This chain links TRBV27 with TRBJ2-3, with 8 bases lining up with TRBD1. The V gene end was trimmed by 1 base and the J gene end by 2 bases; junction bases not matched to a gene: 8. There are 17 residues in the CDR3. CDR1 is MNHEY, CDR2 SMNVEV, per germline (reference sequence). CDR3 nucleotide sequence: TGTGCCAGCAGTTTATGGGGCAGGGGGCTATCCACAGATACGCAGTATTTT. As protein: CASSLWGRGLSTDTQYF.

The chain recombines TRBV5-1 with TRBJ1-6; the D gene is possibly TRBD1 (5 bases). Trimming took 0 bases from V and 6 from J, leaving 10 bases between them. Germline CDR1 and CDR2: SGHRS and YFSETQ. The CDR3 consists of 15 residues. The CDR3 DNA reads TGCGCCAGCAGCTTGGAGGCAGGGATTAATTCACCCCTCCACTTT. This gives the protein CASSLEAGINSPLHF.

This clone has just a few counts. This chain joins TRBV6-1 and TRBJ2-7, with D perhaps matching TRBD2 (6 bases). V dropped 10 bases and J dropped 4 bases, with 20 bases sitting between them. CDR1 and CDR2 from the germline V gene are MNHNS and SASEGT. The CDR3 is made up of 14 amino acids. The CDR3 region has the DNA TGTGCCACCTGGGGACTTCCGCTCATTTACGAGCAGTACTTC. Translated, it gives CATWGLPLIYEQYF.

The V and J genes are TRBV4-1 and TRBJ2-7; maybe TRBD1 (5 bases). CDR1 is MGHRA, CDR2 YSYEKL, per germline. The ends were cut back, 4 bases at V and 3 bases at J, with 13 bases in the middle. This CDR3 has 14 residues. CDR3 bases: TGCGCCAGCAGCCTGGGCCAGGGCAGCTACGAGCAGTACTTC. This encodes CASSLGQGSYEQYF.